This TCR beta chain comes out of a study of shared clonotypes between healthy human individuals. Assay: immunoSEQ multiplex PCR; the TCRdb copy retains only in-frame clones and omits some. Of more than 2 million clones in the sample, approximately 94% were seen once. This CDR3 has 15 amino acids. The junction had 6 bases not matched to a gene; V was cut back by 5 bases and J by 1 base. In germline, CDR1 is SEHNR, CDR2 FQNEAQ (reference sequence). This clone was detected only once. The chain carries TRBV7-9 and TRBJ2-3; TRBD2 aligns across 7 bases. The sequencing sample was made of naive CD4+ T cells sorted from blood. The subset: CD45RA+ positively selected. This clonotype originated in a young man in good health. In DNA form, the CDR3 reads TGTGCCAGCAGCGCAATTGGGGGGGGCACAGATACGCAGTATTTT. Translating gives CASSAIGGGTDTQYF. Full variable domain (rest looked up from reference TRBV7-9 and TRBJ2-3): DTGVSQNPRHKITKRGQNVTFRCDPISEHNRLYWYRQTLGQGPEFLTYFQNEAQLEKSRLLSDRFSAERPKGSFSTLEIQRTEQGDSAMYLCASSAIGGGTDTQYFGPGTRLTVL.